This is a list of T cell receptor beta chains from one sample in a study of blood T cell repertoires in COVID-19. Only in-frame clones appear in the TCRdb table, and some are missing; sequencing was by immunoSEQ multiplex PCR. This sample has around 470,000 clones, with about 90% found just once. The sample consisted of PBMCs or T cells enriched from blood (not recorded which). These receptors all stem from a man younger than 35 who had recovered from COVID-19. CDR3s include the opening cysteine and the closing phenylalanine or tryptophan.

>TRBV18|14|TRBJ2-4
CASSPPGQPNIQYF
>TRBV29-1|13|TRBJ1-1
CSVEGTGGLEAFF
>TRBV12-3/TRBV12-4|13|TRBJ1-6
CASSFGYNSPLHF
>TRBV9|14|TRBJ1-6
CASSVRGYNSPLHF
>TRBV6-5|16|TRBJ1-1
CASSYLIGTGLTEAFF
>TRBV2|16|TRBJ2-7
CASSESSASGRFEQYF
>TRBV2|12|TRBJ1-5
CASSEEVRPQHF
>TRBV7-3|15|TRBJ2-6
CASSSPSSGANVLTF
>TRBV29-1|12|TRBJ1-1
CSGATGATEAFF
>TRBV28|12|TRBJ1-2
CASSRQGYGYTF
>TRBV2|12|TRBJ2-7
CASSTLAVEQYF
>TRBV5-1|16|TRBJ1-6
CASSFRVAPVNSPLHF
>TRBV19|13|TRBJ2-7
CASSIIPSYEQYF
>TRBV15|15|TRBJ2-1
CATSAPGQGFHEQFF
>TRBV7-3|13|TRBJ1-2
CASSPTGGGGYTF
>TRBV19|16|TRBJ1-1
CASSIALTGQNTEAFF